This TCR beta chain was recorded in a study of CD8 T cells in Susac syndrome. CD8+ and CD4+ T cells from blood underwent TCR beta sequencing. Control patients had untreated stable or active relapsing-remitting multiple sclerosis by revised McDonald criteria. Random hexamers served to reverse transcribe about 0.45 to 1 ug RNA. Amplification of TCR beta CDR3 by immunoSEQ multiplex PCR spanned 54 Vbeta and 13 Jbeta. One entry per CDR3 protein, called by TCRdb with MiXCR from the immunoSEQ multiplex PCR reads. This sample has 150,000 or so distinct CDR3 sequences, with approximately 94% found just once. Between the trimmed V and J ends, which lost 4 bases and 8 bases, there was a span of 21 bases. The CDR3 is 16 amino acids. Germline CDR1 reads MDHEN; CDR2 reads SYDVKM.

The sample consisted of CD4+ T cells from PBMCs. The chain employs TRBV28 and TRBJ2-1; possible D gene TRBD1, 6 bases. The source is a human donor with multiple sclerosis. The CDR3 here is CASSSWGRGRPYEQFF. CDR3 coding DNA: TGTGCCAGCAGTTCATGGGGCAGGGGACGACCTTATGAGCAGTTCTTC.